What follows are 13 T cell receptor beta chains derived from one specimen sequenced in a study of blood T cell repertoires in COVID-19. Produced via immunoSEQ multiplex PCR; TCRdb's table is partial and in-frame only. The profile shows about 86,000 clones, 65% to 85% of them singletons. Source material: peripheral blood. All receptors derive from a man between 65 and 85 years old with acute or convalescent COVID-19.

V is TRBV28 and J is TRBJ2-6; possibly TRBD2 for D (5 bases). This CDR3 comprises 15 residues. CDR1 is MDHEN and CDR2 is SYDVKM in the germline V gene. Trimming removed 3 bases from V and 2 bases from J, with 8 bases in between. CDR3 protein: CASSFPGAGANVLTF. Here the CDR3 DNA reads TGTGCCAGCAGTTTCCCCGGGGCTGGGGCCAACGTCCTGACTTTC.

The chain recombines TRBV11-3 with TRBJ2-2, with a weak D call TRBD1 (6 bases). The V end lost 5 bases, the J end lost 6 bases, and 19 bases lay between the germline ends. Looked up from germline, CDR1 is SGHNT and CDR2 is YENEEA. CDR3 length: 16 residues. Here the CDR3 DNA reads TGTGCCAGCAGCGGAGTTTCAGGGGATCTCTCCGGGGAGCTGTTTTTT. Its protein product is CASSGVSGDLSGELFF.

In this sample, this clone turned up a few times. The genes are TRBV19 and TRBJ2-3, with TRBD1 matching 7 bases. The V gene end was trimmed by 7 bases and the J gene end by 4 bases; junction bases not matched to a gene: 11. The CDR3 has 15 residues. The V gene's germline CDR1 is LNHDA and CDR2 SQIVND (reference sequence). In DNA, the CDR3 is TGTGCCAGTACCATAGGAAGGGGGCGGGCAGATACGCAGTATTTT. Protein sequence: CASTIGRGRADTQYF.

The V and J genes are TRBV5-1 and TRBJ2-7; 9 bases are a match to TRBD1. CDR1 is SGHRS and CDR2 is YFSETQ in the germline V gene. V lost 7 bases to trimming and J lost 3 bases; unmatched junction nucleotides: 5. The CDR3 has 13 amino acids. The CDR3 here is CASFSGQGYEQYF. The CDR3 DNA follows: TGCGCCAGCTTCTCGGGACAGGGCTACGAGCAGTACTTC.

The rearrangement uses TRBV5-1 and TRBJ1-4; D possibly corresponds to TRBD1 (6 bases). The CDR3 has 14 residues. Germline CDR1 reads SGHRS; CDR2 reads YFSETQ. V was cut by 4 bases and J by 5 bases, with 12 bases left in between. The CDR3 loop reads CASSQQGGNEKLFF. CDR3 DNA sequence: TGCGCCAGCAGCCAACAGGGTGGGAATGAAAAACTGTTTTTT.

The chain has TRBV9 and TRBJ1-2, with D tentatively TRBD1 (5 bases). Per germline, CDR1 SGDLS and CDR2 YYNGEE. V was clipped by 2 bases and J by 2 bases, with 13 bases between them. This CDR3 is 15 amino acids long. This CDR3 is CASSVDSLINYGYTF. The CDR3 DNA is TGTGCCAGCAGCGTTGACAGCCTCATAAACTATGGCTACACCTTC.

This clone was observed once. The chain carries TRBV15 and TRBJ1-5; TRBD1 matches 8 bases. The CDR3 extends over 14 amino acids. The ends lost 3 bases at V and 5 bases at J; junction bases unmatched: 3. Germline CDR1 reads LNHNV; CDR2 reads YYDKDF (reference sequence). CDR3 DNA: TGTGCCACCAGCAGGGACAGGGACTATCAGCCCCAGCATTTT. This gives the protein CATSRDRDYQPQHF.

This sequence joins TRBV6-5 and TRBJ1-2; 10 nucleotides agree with TRBD1. The germline V gene encodes CDR1 MNHEY and CDR2 SVGAGI. The trim removed 6 bases at V and 7 bases at J, leaving 8 bases unmatched. CDR3 size: 14 residues. CDR3 loop: CASSVSGTGVGYTF. CDR3 bases: TGTGCCAGCAGCGTGTCCGGGACAGGGGTTGGCTACACCTTC.

The V call is TRBV29-1, the J call TRBJ2-4, with 10 nucleotides matching TRBD2. V gave up 4 bases and J gave up 0 bases; unmatched junction bases: 0. There are 14 residues in the CDR3. Germline CDR1 SQVTM, CDR2 ANQGSEA. As DNA, the CDR3 is TGCAGCGTTGGACTAGCGGGAGCCAAAAACATTCAGTACTTC. Amino acid sequence: CSVGLAGAKNIQYF.

This rearrangement joins TRBV27 to TRBJ2-1, with 10 bases aligning to TRBD2. The CDR3 is 15 residues long. V lost 5 bases, J lost 8 bases, and 9 bases stayed unmatched. Germline CDR1 reads MNHEY; CDR2 reads SMNVEV (reference sequence). CDR3 in DNA: TGTGCCAGCAGTCCTCAGCGGGGGGGCTTGTATGAGCAGTTCTTC. This encodes CASSPQRGGLYEQFF.

V usage is TRBV12-3 or TRBV12-4 and J usage is TRBJ1-1; TRBD1 is a possible D gene (5 bases). Trimming left V 6 bases short and J 7 bases short, with 9 bases between. The CDR3 extends over 11 amino acids. The CDR3 protein is CASSLQVEAFF. The CDR3 DNA is TGTGCCAGCAGCCTACAGGTTGAAGCTTTCTTT.

The J gene is TRBJ1-5, the V gene TRBV7-2; D gene uncertain. V gave up 1 base and J gave up 3 bases, with 13 bases separating them. Per the germline V gene, CDR1 is SGHTA and CDR2 is FQGNSA. There are 16 residues in the CDR3. DNA of the CDR3: TGTGCCAGCAGCTTAGAGGCAGGTCAGACCAATCAGCCCCAGCATTTT. Its protein is CASSLEAGQTNQPQHF.

This clone has just one count. The V and J genes are TRBV29-1 and TRBJ2-1; TRBD2 aligns across 11 bases. This CDR3 is 16 amino acids long. Germline trimming cut 6 bases from V and 0 bases from J; bases unmatched to any gene: 7. Per the germline V gene, CDR1 is SQVTM and CDR2 is ANQGSEA. CDR3 protein: CSVVGTSGPSYNEQFF. CDR3 sequence (DNA): TGCAGCGTCGTGGGGACTAGCGGACCCTCCTACAATGAGCAGTTCTTC.